This entry features one T cell receptor (beta chain) sequence. These data come from a study of T cell responses to AZD1222 COVID-19 vaccine. CDR3 length: 15 residues. V was shortened by 6 bases and J by 5 bases, with 19 bases between the two germline ends. Germline V CDR1 and CDR2: LNHDA, SQIVND (reference sequence). Clones were sequenced by immunoSEQ multiplex PCR, and TCRdb holds only the in-frame ones, with some missing. Of about 160,000 clones listed, about 91% are singletons. The sequenced sample was peripheral blood, obtained on day 0 of MenACWY control vaccination. The TCR comes from an adult in good health. The rearrangement uses TRBV19 and TRBJ2-5; D is perhaps TRBD1 or TRBD2 (6 bases each). CDR3 DNA: TGTGCCAGTAGCCCGGGGGCGGCGGTGGGGGAGACCCAGTACTTC. Protein product: CASSPGAAVGETQYF.